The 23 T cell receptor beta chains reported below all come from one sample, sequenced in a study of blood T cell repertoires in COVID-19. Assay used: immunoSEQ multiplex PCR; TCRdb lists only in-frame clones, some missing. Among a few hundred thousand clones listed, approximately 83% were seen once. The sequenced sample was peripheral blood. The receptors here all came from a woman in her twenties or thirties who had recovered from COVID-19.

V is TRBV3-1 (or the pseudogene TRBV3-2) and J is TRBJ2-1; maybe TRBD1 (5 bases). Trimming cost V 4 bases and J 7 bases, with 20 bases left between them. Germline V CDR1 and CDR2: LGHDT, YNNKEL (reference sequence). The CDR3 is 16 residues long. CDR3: CASSPPGGANGNEQFF. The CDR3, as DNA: TGTGCCAGCAGCCCCCCTGGTGGGGCCAATGGGAATGAGCAGTTCTTC.

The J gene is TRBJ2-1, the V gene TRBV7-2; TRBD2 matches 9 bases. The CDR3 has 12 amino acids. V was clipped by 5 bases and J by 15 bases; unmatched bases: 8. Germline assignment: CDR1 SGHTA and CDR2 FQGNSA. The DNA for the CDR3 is TGTGCCAGCAGCCCGGGAGGGCGGGGGGGGTTCTTC. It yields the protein CASSPGGRGGFF.

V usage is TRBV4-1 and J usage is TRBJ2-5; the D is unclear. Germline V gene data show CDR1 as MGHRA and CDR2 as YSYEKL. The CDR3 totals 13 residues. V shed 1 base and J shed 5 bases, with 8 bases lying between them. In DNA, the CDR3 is TGCGCCAGCAGCCAAGCACTAAGCGAGACCCAGTACTTC. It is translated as CASSQALSETQYF.

The CDR3 sequence is CASSLFGATGDEQFF. CDR3 sequence (DNA): TGTGCCAGCAGTTTATTTGGGGCCACGGGGGATGAGCAGTTCTTC. The rearrangement joins TRBV28 to TRBJ2-1; TRBD2 is a possible D gene (6 bases). The CDR3 spans 15 residues. With 1 base removed from V and 8 bases from J, the gap between germline ends came to 15 bases. The germline gives CDR1 MDHEN, CDR2 SYDVKM.

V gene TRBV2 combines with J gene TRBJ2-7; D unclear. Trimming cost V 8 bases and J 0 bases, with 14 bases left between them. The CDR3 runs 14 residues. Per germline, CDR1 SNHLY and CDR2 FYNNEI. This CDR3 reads CASLDTQSSYEQYF. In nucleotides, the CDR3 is TGTGCCAGCTTAGACACCCAGAGCTCCTACGAGCAGTACTTC.

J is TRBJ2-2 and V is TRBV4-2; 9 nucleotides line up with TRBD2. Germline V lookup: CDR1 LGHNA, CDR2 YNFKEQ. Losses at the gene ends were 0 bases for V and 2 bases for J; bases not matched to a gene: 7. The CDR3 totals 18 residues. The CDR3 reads CASSQDVGSGSNTGELFF. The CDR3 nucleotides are TGTGCCAGCAGCCAAGATGTTGGTAGCGGGAGTAACACCGGGGAGCTGTTTTTT.

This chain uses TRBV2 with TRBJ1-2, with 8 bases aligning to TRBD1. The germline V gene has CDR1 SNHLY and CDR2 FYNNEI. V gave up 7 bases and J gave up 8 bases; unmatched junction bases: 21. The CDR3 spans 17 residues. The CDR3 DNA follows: TGTGCCAGCACTGAGAGACAGGGGCCCATTCTGGGTCGCGGCTACACCTTC. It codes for CASTERQGPILGRGYTF.

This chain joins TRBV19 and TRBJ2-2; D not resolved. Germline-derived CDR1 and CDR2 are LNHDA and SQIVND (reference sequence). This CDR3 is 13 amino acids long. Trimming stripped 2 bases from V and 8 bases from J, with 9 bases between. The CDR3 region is CASSILSAGELFF. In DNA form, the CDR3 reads TGTGCCAGTAGTATACTTTCTGCGGGGGAGCTGTTTTTT.

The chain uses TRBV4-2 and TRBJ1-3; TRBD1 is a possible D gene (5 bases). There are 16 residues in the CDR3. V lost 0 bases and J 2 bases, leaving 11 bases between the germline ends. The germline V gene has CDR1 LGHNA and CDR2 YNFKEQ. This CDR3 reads CASSQEGGATGNTIYF. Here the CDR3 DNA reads TGTGCCAGCAGCCAAGAGGGAGGGGCGACTGGAAACACCATATATTTT.

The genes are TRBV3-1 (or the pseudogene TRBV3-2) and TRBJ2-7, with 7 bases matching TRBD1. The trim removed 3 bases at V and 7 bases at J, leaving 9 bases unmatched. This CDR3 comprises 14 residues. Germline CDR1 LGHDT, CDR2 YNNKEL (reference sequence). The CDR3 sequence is CASSQISTGNEQYF. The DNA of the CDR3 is TGTGCCAGCAGCCAGATATCGACAGGGAATGAGCAGTACTTC.

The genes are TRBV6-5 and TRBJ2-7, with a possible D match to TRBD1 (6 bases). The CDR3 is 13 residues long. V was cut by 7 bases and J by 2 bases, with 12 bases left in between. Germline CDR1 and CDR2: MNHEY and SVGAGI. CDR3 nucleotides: TGTGCCAGCAAGGAACAGGGCGCCTACGAGCAGTACTTC. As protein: CASKEQGAYEQYF.

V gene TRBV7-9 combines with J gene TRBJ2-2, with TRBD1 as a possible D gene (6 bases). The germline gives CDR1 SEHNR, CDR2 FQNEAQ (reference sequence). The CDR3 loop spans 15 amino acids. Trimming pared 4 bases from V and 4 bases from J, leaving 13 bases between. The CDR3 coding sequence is TGTGCCAGCAGCTCGCCCGGACAGAGCACCGGGGAGCTGTTTTTT. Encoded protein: CASSSPGQSTGELFF.

CDR3 in DNA: TGCAGTGCTAGTGTAGCGGGAGCGACAGATACGCAGTATTTT. It specifies CSASVAGATDTQYF. The V call is TRBV20-1, the J call TRBJ2-3; TRBD2 matches 9 bases. The CDR3 consists of 14 residues. Germline CDR1 reads DFQATT; CDR2 reads SNEGSKA (reference sequence). Germline trimming cut 3 bases from V and 3 bases from J; bases unmatched to any gene: 4.

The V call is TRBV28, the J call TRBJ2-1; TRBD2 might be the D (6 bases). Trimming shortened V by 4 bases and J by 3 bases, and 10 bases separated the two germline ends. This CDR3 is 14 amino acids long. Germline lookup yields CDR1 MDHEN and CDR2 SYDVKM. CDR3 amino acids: CASSSRDHYNEQFF. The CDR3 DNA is TGTGCCAGCAGTTCGCGGGACCACTACAATGAGCAGTTCTTC.

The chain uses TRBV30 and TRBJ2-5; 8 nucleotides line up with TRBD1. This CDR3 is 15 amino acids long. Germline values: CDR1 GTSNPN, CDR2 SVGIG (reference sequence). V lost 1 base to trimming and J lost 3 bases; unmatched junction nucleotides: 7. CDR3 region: CAWSGSTGVKETQYF. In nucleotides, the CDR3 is TGTGCCTGGAGTGGCTCGACAGGGGTGAAAGAGACCCAGTACTTC.

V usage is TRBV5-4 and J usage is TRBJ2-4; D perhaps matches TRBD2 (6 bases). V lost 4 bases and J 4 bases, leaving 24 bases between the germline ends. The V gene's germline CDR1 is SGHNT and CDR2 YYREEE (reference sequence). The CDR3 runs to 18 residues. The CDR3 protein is CASSPGAGISRTKNIQYF. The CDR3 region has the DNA TGTGCCAGCAGCCCTGGGGCGGGGATTAGTAGAACGAAAAACATTCAGTACTTC.

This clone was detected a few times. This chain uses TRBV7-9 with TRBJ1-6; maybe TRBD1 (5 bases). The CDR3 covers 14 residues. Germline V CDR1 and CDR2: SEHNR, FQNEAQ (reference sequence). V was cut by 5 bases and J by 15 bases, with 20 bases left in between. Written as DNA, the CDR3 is TGTGCCAGCAGCGCGGGAACAGGAGATTCCCTCCTCCACTTT. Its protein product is CASSAGTGDSLLHF. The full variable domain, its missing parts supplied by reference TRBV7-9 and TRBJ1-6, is DTGVSQNPRHKITKRGQNVTFRCDPISEHNRLYWYRQTLGQGPEFLTYFQNEAQLEKSRLLSDRFSAERPKGSFSTLEIQRTEQGDSAMYLCASSAGTGDSLLHFGNGTRLTVT.

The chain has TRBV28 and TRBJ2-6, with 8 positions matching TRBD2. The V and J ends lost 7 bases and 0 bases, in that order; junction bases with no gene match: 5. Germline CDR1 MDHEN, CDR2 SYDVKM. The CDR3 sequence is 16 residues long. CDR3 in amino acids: CASTPSGYSGANVLTF. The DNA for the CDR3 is TGTGCCAGCACCCCTAGCGGGTACTCTGGGGCCAACGTCCTGACTTTC.

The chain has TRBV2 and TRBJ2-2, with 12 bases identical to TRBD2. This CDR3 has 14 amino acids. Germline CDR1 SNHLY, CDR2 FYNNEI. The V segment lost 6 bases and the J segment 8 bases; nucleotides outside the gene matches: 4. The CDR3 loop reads CASRLGLAGGELFF. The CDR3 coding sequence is TGTGCCAGCAGACTTGGACTAGCGGGAGGGGAGCTGTTTTTT.

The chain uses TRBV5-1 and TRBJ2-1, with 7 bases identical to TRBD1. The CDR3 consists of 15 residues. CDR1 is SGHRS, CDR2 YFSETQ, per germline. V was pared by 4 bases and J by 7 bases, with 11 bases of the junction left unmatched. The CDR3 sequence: CASSPETGSRNEQFF. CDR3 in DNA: TGCGCCAGCAGCCCCGAGACAGGGTCCCGAAATGAGCAGTTCTTC.

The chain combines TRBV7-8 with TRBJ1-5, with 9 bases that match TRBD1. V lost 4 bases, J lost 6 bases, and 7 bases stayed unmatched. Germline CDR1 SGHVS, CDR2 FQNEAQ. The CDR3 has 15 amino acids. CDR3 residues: CASSWDRVGSQPQHF. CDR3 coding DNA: TGTGCCAGCAGCTGGGACAGGGTCGGGAGTCAGCCCCAGCATTTT.

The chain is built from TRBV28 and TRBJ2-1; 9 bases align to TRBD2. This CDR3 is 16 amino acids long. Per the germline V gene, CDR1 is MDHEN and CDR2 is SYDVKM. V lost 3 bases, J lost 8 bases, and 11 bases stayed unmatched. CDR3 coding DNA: TGTGCCAGCAGTTTCGGAAGGGGGACTAGCATCGATGAGCAGTTCTTC. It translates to CASSFGRGTSIDEQFF.

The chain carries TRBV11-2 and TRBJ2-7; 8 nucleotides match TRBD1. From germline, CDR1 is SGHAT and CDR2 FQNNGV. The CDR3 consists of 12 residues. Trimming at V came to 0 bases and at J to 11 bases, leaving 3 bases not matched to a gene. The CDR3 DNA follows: TGTGCCAGCAGCTTAGAGGACAGGGTGGAGTACTTC. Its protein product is CASSLEDRVEYF.